The next 16 T cell receptor beta chains were all read from a single sample in a study of T-cell reconstitution after alpha-beta-depleted transplantation in children. The TCRbeta library was prepared with unique molecular identifiers. TCRdb analysed the PCR reads with MiXCR anew, one entry per CDR3 protein. The sample contains around 370,000 distinct CDR3 sequences, roughly 17% of which appear only once. Source: PBMCs, mostly from graft donor cells, taken 360 days after TCRalphabeta/CD19-depleted stem cell transplant. Receptor source: a male patient between 2 and 10 years old who had a stem cell transplant for acute lymphoblastic leukemia, so the T cells may come from the graft donor.

This clonotype has a handful of counts. The chain links TRBV5-1 to TRBJ1-2; perhaps TRBD1 as D (5 bases). The CDR3 runs 13 residues. CDR1 SGHRS and CDR2 YFSETQ come from the germline V gene. Deletions cut 4 bases from V and 4 bases from J, with 11 bases between. CDR3 loop: CASSMGLAYGYTF. As DNA, the CDR3 is TGCGCCAGCAGCATGGGACTGGCCTATGGCTACACCTTC.

In this sample, this clonotype turned up a few times. The J gene is TRBJ2-5, the V gene TRBV20-1, with a weak D call TRBD2 (6 bases). The length of the CDR3 is 16 residues. V lost 0 bases and J 0 bases, leaving 14 bases between the germline ends. CDR1 and CDR2 from the germline V gene are DFQATT and SNEGSKA (reference sequence). The CDR3 DNA follows: TGCAGTGCTAGAGATTGGAGGGTAGGGAACCAAGAGACCCAGTACTTC. Its protein is CSARDWRVGNQETQYF.

The rearrangement links TRBV29-1 to TRBJ2-5, with D unclear. The germline CDR1 and CDR2 sequences are SQVTM and ANQGSEA. Trimming pared 1 base from V and 4 bases from J, leaving 4 bases between. The CDR3 runs to 11 residues. The CDR3 bases are TGCAGCGTTGAAGTGGTAGAGACCCAGTACTTC. Translation: CSVEVVETQYF. The variable domain in full, completed from reference TRBV29-1 and TRBJ2-5, reads SAVISQKPSRDICQRGTSLTIQCQVDSQVTMMFWYRQQPGQSLTLIATANQGSEATYESGFVIDKFPISRPNLTFSTLTVSNMSPEDSSIYLCSVEVVETQYFGPGTRLLVL.

This rearrangement joins TRBV13 to TRBJ2-1, with 11 positions matching TRBD2. The CDR3 covers 15 residues. Germline V gene lookup returns CDR1 PRHDT and CDR2 FYEKMQ (reference sequence). Trimming cost V 2 bases and J 8 bases; bases outside gene matches: 5. Written as DNA, the CDR3 is TGTGCCAGCAGCTTATGGGCTAGCGGGAGGTATGAGCAGTTCTTC. Its translation is CASSLWASGRYEQFF.

The V gene is TRBV7-3, the J gene TRBJ1-1; the D is unclear. The CDR3 covers 13 residues. The V gene lost 2 bases and the J gene lost 1 base, with 5 bases spanning the gap. The germline V gene has CDR1 SGHTA and CDR2 FQGTGA. This CDR3 is CASSLQQNTEAFF. CDR3 bases: TGTGCCAGCAGCTTACAGCAGAACACTGAAGCTTTCTTT.

The CDR3 DNA reads TGTGCCAGCAGTGAGATTGGTAGGACCGGGGAGCTGTTTTTT. It yields the protein CASSEIGRTGELFF. V usage is TRBV2 and J usage is TRBJ2-2, with D uncertain. V lost 3 bases and J lost 5, with 10 bases in between. Germline V gives CDR1 SNHLY, CDR2 FYNNEI. The CDR3 runs 14 residues.

This clonotype was counted many times. The chain is built from TRBV20-1 and TRBJ2-1; 11 bases fit TRBD2. The germline V gene has CDR1 DFQATT and CDR2 SNEGSKA (reference sequence). Trimming cost V 1 base and J 2 bases; bases outside gene matches: 16. CDR3 size: 20 residues. CDR3 protein: CSARAGPGTSGRVAYNEQFF. CDR3 bases: TGCAGTGCTAGAGCGGGACCCGGGACTAGCGGAAGGGTGGCCTACAATGAGCAGTTCTTC.

This clonotype was seen a few times. The rearrangement uses TRBV12-5 and TRBJ1-5; 10 bases are a match to TRBD1. The CDR3 extends over 14 amino acids. The germline V gene encodes CDR1 LGHNT and CDR2 FRNRAP. V dropped 6 bases and J dropped 5; count of bases not matched to a gene: 4. The CDR3 loop is CASGTGTGDQPQHF. DNA of the CDR3: TGTGCTAGTGGCACCGGGACAGGGGATCAGCCCCAGCATTTT.

This clonotype came up a few times. This chain links TRBV20-1 with TRBJ2-1, with 12 bases fitting TRBD2. Looked up from germline, CDR1 is DFQATT and CDR2 is SNEGSKA (reference sequence). V gave up 6 bases and J gave up 0 bases; unmatched junction bases: 3. The CDR3 totals 15 residues. In DNA form, the CDR3 reads TGCAGTGCCCGGACTAGCGGGATCTCCTACAATGAGCAGTTCTTC. Protein product: CSARTSGISYNEQFF.

The chain combines TRBV10-3 with TRBJ2-7; 10 positions match TRBD2. The trim removed 0 bases at V and 1 base at J, leaving 15 bases unmatched. Germline CDR1 reads ENHRY; CDR2 reads SYGVKD. This CDR3 contains 20 residues. CDR3 loop: CAISESFLRTSGRVSYEQYF. DNA of the CDR3: TGTGCCATCAGTGAGTCGTTTCTGAGGACAAGCGGGAGGGTATCCTACGAGCAGTACTTC.

This chain connects TRBV28 to TRBJ1-2, with 8 bases fitting TRBD1. Trimming removed 5 bases from V and 3 bases from J; junction bases left unmatched: 8. The CDR3 sequence is 15 residues long. Germline V gene lookup returns CDR1 MDHEN and CDR2 SYDVKM. This chain's CDR3 is CASSAQGALYYGYTF. The CDR3 nucleotides are TGTGCCAGCAGTGCCCAGGGGGCGCTCTACTATGGCTACACCTTC.

The sample holds a few counts of this clonotype. The chain recombines TRBV6-5 with TRBJ1-3, with 7 bases fitting TRBD1. This CDR3 has 13 residues. Germline trimming cut 4 bases from V and 8 bases from J; bases unmatched to any gene: 5. The germline V gene encodes CDR1 MNHEY and CDR2 SVGAGI. The CDR3 loop reads CASSSTGLDTIYF. For the CDR3, the DNA is TGTGCCAGCAGTTCGACAGGGTTGGACACCATATATTTT.

The table lists this clonotype with a few counts. The chain couples TRBV7-9 to TRBJ1-3; D is unclear. Germline loops: CDR1 SEHNR, CDR2 FQNEAQ (reference sequence). V was cut by 5 bases and J by 0 bases, with 17 bases left in between. The CDR3 is made up of 17 amino acids. The CDR3 DNA reads as TGTGCCAGCAGCCGAACCGCACATGTCTCCTCTGGAAACACCATATATTTT. It is translated as CASSRTAHVSSGNTIYF.

This clonotype was detected once. The chain combines TRBV7-8 with TRBJ1-1, with a weak D call TRBD1 (5 bases). The ends were cut back, 6 bases at V and 0 bases at J, with 17 bases in the middle. Germline V gene data show CDR1 as SGHVS and CDR2 as FQNEAQ. This CDR3 contains 16 residues. DNA for the CDR3: TGTGCCAGCAGAGGGCAGGGAGCCATAGTGAACACTGAAGCTTTCTTT. This translates into CASRGQGAIVNTEAFF.

This chain uses TRBV2 with TRBJ1-2; D is undetermined. V gave up 4 bases and J gave up 6 bases, with 15 bases separating them. CDR1 and CDR2 from the germline V gene are SNHLY and FYNNEI. This CDR3 contains 14 residues. Written as DNA, the CDR3 is TGTGCCAGCAGTGCCCAAATATTGTTGGATGGCTACACCTTC. This sequence encodes CASSAQILLDGYTF. The full variable domain, rest sourced from reference TRBV2 and TRBJ1-2, is EPEVTQTPSHQVTQMGQEVILRCVPISNHLYFYWYRQILGQKVEFLVSFYNNEISEKSEIFDDQFSVERPDGSNFTLKIRSTKLEDSAMYFCASSAQILLDGYTFGSGTRLTVV.

The chain joins TRBV28 to TRBJ1-1; D is uncertain. The CDR3 contains 16 residues. Germline loops: CDR1 MDHEN, CDR2 SYDVKM. The germline V and J ends were trimmed by 9 bases and 0 bases, with 20 bases remaining between them. The CDR3 DNA is TGTGCCAGTAACCCCCTTTGGGCCACGGTGAACACTGAAGCTTTCTTT. It is translated as CASNPLWATVNTEAFF.